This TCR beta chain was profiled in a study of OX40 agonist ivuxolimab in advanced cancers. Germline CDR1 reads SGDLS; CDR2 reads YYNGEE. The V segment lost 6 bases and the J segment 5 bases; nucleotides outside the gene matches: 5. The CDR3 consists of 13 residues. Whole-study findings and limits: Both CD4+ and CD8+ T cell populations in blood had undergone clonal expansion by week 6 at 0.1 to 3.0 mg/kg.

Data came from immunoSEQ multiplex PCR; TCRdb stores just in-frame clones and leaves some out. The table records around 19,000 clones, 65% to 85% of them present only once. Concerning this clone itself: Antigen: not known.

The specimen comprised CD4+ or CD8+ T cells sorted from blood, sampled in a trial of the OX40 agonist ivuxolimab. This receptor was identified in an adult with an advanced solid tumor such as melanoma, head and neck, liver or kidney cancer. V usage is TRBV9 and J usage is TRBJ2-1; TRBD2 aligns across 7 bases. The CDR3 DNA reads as TGTGCCAGCACCACCAGCGGGAACAATGAGCAGTTCTTC. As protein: CASTTSGNNEQFF.